In its sample, the clone carrying this TCR beta chain was seen once. Gene names and germline refer to mouse. From the germline J gene comes the end of the CDR3, since the read stops 1 residue before it. The data derive from a study of tissue T cells after allogeneic stem cell transplantation. Libraries were prepared by immunoSEQ multiplex PCR; TCRdb keeps only in-frame clonotypes and omits some of them. The table has about 6,900 clones, around 46% seen once. With V trimmed by 1 base and J by 5 bases, 2 bases remained unmatched. Germline V lookup: CDR1 KGHPV, CDR2 FQNQEV (reference sequence). This CDR3 spans 15 amino acids. Described time point: mouse harvest day 7 after allogeneic transplant. Mouse grafts combined 10^7 T-cell-depleted bone marrow cells with 10^6 splenic CD5+ T cells. B6 (H2b) cells into BALB/c (H2d) mice; tissues taken at day 7 or 14.

This chain connects TRBV26 to TRBJ2-1; 10 bases fit TRBD1. Sequences were obtained from gut tissue. This sequence originates from a female BALB/c mouse given C57BL/6 T cells with graft-versus-host disease after an allogeneic hematopoietic cell transplant. The sequenced part of the CDR3 DNA is TGTGCCAGCAGTCTGTTAGGGACAGGGGATGCTGAGCAGTTC. Translation gives CASSLLGTGDAEQF. Given in full, the CDR3 is CASSLLGTGDAEQFF.